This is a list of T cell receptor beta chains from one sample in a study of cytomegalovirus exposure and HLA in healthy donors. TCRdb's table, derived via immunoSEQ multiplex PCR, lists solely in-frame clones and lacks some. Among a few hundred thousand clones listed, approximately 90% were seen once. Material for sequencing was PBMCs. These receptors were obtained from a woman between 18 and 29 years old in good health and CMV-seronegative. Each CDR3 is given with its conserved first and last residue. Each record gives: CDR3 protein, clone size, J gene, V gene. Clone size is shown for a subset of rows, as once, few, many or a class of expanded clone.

CDR3 protein: CASSLDGATNEKLFF
clone size: NA
J gene: TRBJ1-4
V gene: TRBV11-2

CDR3 protein: CASSSREGSYNSPLHF
clone size: NA
J gene: TRBJ1-6
V gene: TRBV18

CDR3 protein: CASSEIRATNEKLFF
clone size: NA
J gene: TRBJ1-4
V gene: TRBV6-1

CDR3 protein: CASSLGVSRTGTDTQYF
clone size: NA
J gene: TRBJ2-3
V gene: TRBV5-4

CDR3 protein: CASSENRMGNQPQHF
clone size: NA
J gene: TRBJ1-5
V gene: TRBV2

CDR3 protein: CASSEPNQPQHF
clone size: NA
J gene: TRBJ1-5
V gene: TRBV19

CDR3 protein: CAIKVSGAQETQYF
clone size: NA
J gene: TRBJ2-5
V gene: TRBV10-3

CDR3 protein: CASSQEAGVSSYEQYF
clone size: NA
J gene: TRBJ2-7
V gene: TRBV4-1

CDR3 protein: CASSLGQGVGEQYF
clone size: NA
J gene: TRBJ2-7
V gene: TRBV11-2

CDR3 protein: CATSRPDLFIYNEQFF
clone size: once
J gene: TRBJ2-1
V gene: TRBV15

CDR3 protein: CASSQRTGDIKTEAFF
clone size: NA
J gene: TRBJ1-1
V gene: TRBV19

CDR3 protein: CASSSFGQPQHF
clone size: NA
J gene: TRBJ1-5
V gene: TRBV27

CDR3 protein: CASTREAYGYTF
clone size: NA
J gene: TRBJ1-2
V gene: TRBV9

CDR3 protein: CASSLAQGRVNQPQHF
clone size: NA
J gene: TRBJ1-5
V gene: TRBV7-8

CDR3 protein: CASSSGGGNEQFF
clone size: NA
J gene: TRBJ2-1
V gene: TRBV7-7

CDR3 protein: CASSPRGSGESDTQYF
clone size: NA
J gene: TRBJ2-3
V gene: TRBV18

CDR3 protein: CATYLFQETQYF
clone size: NA
J gene: TRBJ2-5
V gene: TRBV13

CDR3 protein: CASSSGQPETQYF
clone size: NA
J gene: TRBJ2-5
V gene: TRBV5-1

CDR3 protein: CSGFLRESSTDTQYF
clone size: NA
J gene: TRBJ2-3
V gene: TRBV29-1

CDR3 protein: CASRELSGVWYF
clone size: once
J gene: TRBJ2-3
V gene: TRBV10-2

CDR3 protein: CASSSDFVLEAFF
clone size: NA
J gene: TRBJ1-1
V gene: TRBV7-8

CDR3 protein: CASRIGENTEAFF
clone size: NA
J gene: TRBJ1-1
V gene: TRBV5-4

CDR3 protein: CASSRPGQGTYEQYF
clone size: NA
J gene: TRBJ2-7
V gene: TRBV2

CDR3 protein: CASSMGLAGDNEQFF
clone size: few
J gene: TRBJ2-1
V gene: TRBV6-5

CDR3 protein: CASSQAQGEAEKLFF
clone size: NA
J gene: TRBJ1-4
V gene: TRBV4-1

CDR3 protein: CASSLTGGSGANVLTF
clone size: NA
J gene: TRBJ2-6
V gene: TRBV7-2

CDR3 protein: CASSQEPGWRGYTF
clone size: NA
J gene: TRBJ1-2
V gene: TRBV4-1

CDR3 protein: CASSLGDNEQYF
clone size: NA
J gene: TRBJ2-7
V gene: TRBV5-6